These 27 T cell receptor beta chains came from one sample sequenced in a study of cytotoxic CD8 clonotypes in ibrutinib-treated CLL. Sequenced by immunoSEQ multiplex PCR; TCRdb stores in-frame clones only, minus some. The sample shows some 200,000 clones, 75% to 85% of them seen only once. This specimen was PBMCs, taken after 12 months of ibrutinib treatment. These receptors were taken from a human donor with chronic lymphocytic leukemia.

The chain joins TRBV4-1 to TRBJ1-4, with D perhaps TRBD1 (5 bases). The CDR3 is 17 residues long. The ends were cut back, 0 bases at V and 3 bases at J, with 14 bases in the middle. Looked up from germline, CDR1 is MGHRA and CDR2 is YSYEKL. CDR3 nucleotides: TGCGCCAGCAGCCAAGATTCTCATCGGGGCCCTAATGAAAAACTGTTTTTT. Amino acids: CASSQDSHRGPNEKLFF.

This clone has more than one count but fewer than ten. The gene calls are TRBV15 and TRBJ1-6; 8 positions agree with TRBD1. CDR1 and CDR2 (germline): LNHNV, YYDKDF (reference sequence). CDR3 size: 16 residues. V lost 5 bases, J lost 3 bases, and 6 bases stayed unmatched. The CDR3 region is CATSSRQGYYNSPLHF. The CDR3 region has the DNA TGTGCCACCAGCTCGCGACAGGGGTACTATAATTCACCCCTCCACTTT.

This chain connects TRBV2 to TRBJ2-6; unclear D gene. Germline V gives CDR1 SNHLY, CDR2 FYNNEI. Between the trimmed V and J ends, which lost 4 bases and 2 bases, there was a span of 3 bases. The CDR3 runs 13 residues. The CDR3 region has the DNA TGTGCCAGCAGTGGTACTGGGGCCAACGTCCTGACTTTC. It translates to CASSGTGANVLTF.

This sequence joins TRBV4-1 and TRBJ2-1; perhaps TRBD1 as D (6 bases). The V gene lost 4 bases and the J gene lost 8 bases, with 18 bases spanning the gap. Per the germline V gene, CDR1 is MGHRA and CDR2 is YSYEKL. This CDR3 spans 15 amino acids. The CDR3 coding sequence is TGCGCCAGCAGCCTGGGACACGGTAATTTCGATGAGCAGTTCTTC. It translates to CASSLGHGNFDEQFF.

V usage is TRBV5-1 and J usage is TRBJ2-1, with D hard to call. Germline V gene data show CDR1 as SGHRS and CDR2 as YFSETQ. The CDR3 runs 15 residues. Trimming took off 2 bases at V and 3 bases at J, with 12 bases between the two ends. The CDR3 DNA sequence: TGCGCCAGCAGCTTCACCGGGTCCGACTACAATGAGCAGTTCTTC. Translation gives CASSFTGSDYNEQFF.

The gene calls are TRBV7-3 and TRBJ2-2; 10 bases line up with TRBD2. Germline loops: CDR1 SGHTA, CDR2 FQGTGA. J lost 5 bases, V lost 5 bases, and 5 bases had no gene match. The CDR3 extends over 15 amino acids. The CDR3 DNA sequence: TGTGCCAGCAGCCATGAGACTAGCGGGACCGGGGAGCTGTTTTTT. It is translated as CASSHETSGTGELFF.

V usage is TRBV7-8 and J usage is TRBJ1-1; D not certain. V was shortened by 5 bases and J by 3 bases, with 13 bases between the two germline ends. From germline, CDR1 is SGHVS and CDR2 FQNEAQ. This CDR3 has 14 residues. The CDR3 nucleotides read TGTGCCAGCAGCCCCTTAAGTGTTCACACTGAAGCTTTCTTT. Protein product: CASSPLSVHTEAFF.

This chain connects TRBV11-2 to TRBJ2-7; D is possibly TRBD2 (5 bases). Germline V CDR1 and CDR2: SGHAT, FQNNGV. Trimming took 7 bases from V and 2 from J, leaving 18 bases between them. The CDR3 is made up of 15 amino acids. The CDR3 region has the DNA TGTGCCAGCACCCGCGTCGAGGGTTCGGCCTACGAGCAGTACTTC. Its protein product is CASTRVEGSAYEQYF.

The V and J genes are TRBV18 and TRBJ2-6, with 10 positions matching TRBD1. The CDR3 has 17 amino acids. The V segment lost 6 bases and the J segment 4 bases; nucleotides outside the gene matches: 9. The germline CDR1 and CDR2 sequences are KGHSH and LQKENI. The CDR3: CASSRWTGGDGANVLTF. The CDR3 DNA reads TGTGCCAGCTCCCGCTGGACAGGGGGTGACGGGGCCAACGTCCTGACTTTC.

The chain employs TRBV19 and TRBJ2-1; D is perhaps TRBD1 (6 bases). V shed 9 bases and J shed 0 bases, with 9 bases lying between them. The CDR3 runs 13 residues. Germline V CDR1 and CDR2: LNHDA, SQIVND (reference sequence). This CDR3 reads CASQGRSYNEQFF. The CDR3 coding sequence is TGTGCCAGCCAGGGGCGCTCCTACAATGAGCAGTTCTTC.

This sequence joins TRBV4-2 and TRBJ2-3; 14 bases line up with TRBD2. The CDR3 runs to 20 residues. Germline V lookup: CDR1 LGHNA, CDR2 YNFKEQ. Trimming at V came to 4 bases and at J to 3 bases, leaving 15 bases not matched to a gene. Here the CDR3 reads CASSPRLAGGRVPLTDTQYF. The CDR3 DNA is TGTGCCAGCAGCCCCCGACTAGCGGGGGGGCGGGTCCCCCTAACAGATACGCAGTATTTT.

The count of this clone is one. CDR3 in amino acids: CASSYLRGAYEQYF. In DNA form, the CDR3 reads TGTGCCAGCAGTTACTTGCGGGGGGCCTACGAGCAGTACTTC. This chain uses TRBV6-5 with TRBJ2-7; 8 nucleotides line up with TRBD2. The CDR3 is made up of 14 amino acids. Germline trimming cut 1 base from V and 2 bases from J; bases unmatched to any gene: 1. Germline values: CDR1 MNHEY, CDR2 SVGAGI.

The rearrangement links TRBV5-6 to TRBJ2-7; the D gene is possibly TRBD1 (6 bases). Trimming pared 0 bases from V and 2 bases from J, leaving 12 bases between. This CDR3 is 15 amino acids long. Germline-derived CDR1 and CDR2 are SGHDT and YYEEEE. The CDR3, as DNA: TGTGCCAGCAGCTTGGAACAGGGCCTGGCCTACGAGCAGTACTTC. Translated, it gives CASSLEQGLAYEQYF.

The chain links TRBV5-6 to TRBJ1-2, with 9 bases that match TRBD1. This CDR3 region has 15 residues. Germline-derived CDR1 and CDR2 are SGHDT and YYEEEE. Trimming removed 0 bases from V and 6 bases from J; junction bases left unmatched: 6. For the CDR3, the DNA is TGTGCCAGCAGCTTGGCCCCGACAGGGGGAGATGGCTACACCTTC. It is translated as CASSLAPTGGDGYTF.

In this sample, this clone turned up once. The chain employs TRBV4-2 and TRBJ1-1, with a weak D call TRBD1 (6 bases). CDR1 LGHNA and CDR2 YNFKEQ come from the germline V gene. V was trimmed by 4 bases and J by 1 base, leaving 7 bases between them. The CDR3 sequence is 13 residues long. CDR3 in DNA: TGTGCCAGCAGCCCGGGACAGAACACTGAAGCTTTCTTT. This encodes CASSPGQNTEAFF.

This clone is a singleton in its sample. The J gene is TRBJ2-5, the V gene TRBV6-5; 7 positions match TRBD2. V dropped 6 bases and J dropped 8; count of bases not matched to a gene: 6. The germline gives CDR1 MNHEY, CDR2 SVGAGI. The CDR3 loop spans 12 amino acids. The CDR3 is CASSPGRDTQYF. CDR3 sequence (DNA): TGTGCCAGCAGCCCAGGGAGGGACACCCAGTACTTC.

A word on this clone: One end of the junction does not line up with germline, which may come from a read error. The J gene is TRBJ1-2, the V gene TRBV18; a weak D match, TRBD1 (5 bases). CDR1 KGHSH and CDR2 LQKENI come from the germline V gene. The CDR3 sequence is 13 residues long. The CDR3 nucleotides are TGTGCCAGCTCACCTATTACCAGGGAAAAGGCACTTTTC. This codes for CASSPITREKALF.

This chain uses TRBV6-6 with TRBJ1-2, with unresolved D. CDR1 is MNHNY, CDR2 SVGAGI, per germline (reference sequence). Trimming took 6 bases from V and 0 from J, leaving 17 bases between them. The CDR3 is 16 amino acids. CDR3 protein: CASSQGGLGPNYGYTF. CDR3 bases: TGTGCCAGCAGCCAAGGAGGACTCGGGCCTAACTATGGCTACACCTTC.

The chain combines TRBV27 with TRBJ2-5, with unresolved D. V lost 3 bases and J 5 bases, leaving 13 bases between the germline ends. Germline assignment: CDR1 MNHEY and CDR2 SMNVEV (reference sequence). The CDR3 loop spans 14 amino acids. The CDR3 is CASSFRSDSETQYF. The CDR3 coding sequence is TGTGCCAGCAGTTTTAGGTCTGATTCCGAGACCCAGTACTTC.

The chain employs TRBV15 and TRBJ1-1, with 8 nucleotides matching TRBD1. The ends lost 1 base at V and 6 bases at J; junction bases unmatched: 7. The germline CDR1 and CDR2 sequences are LNHNV and YYDKDF (reference sequence). This CDR3 is 15 amino acids long. CDR3 nucleotide sequence: TGTGCCACCAGCAGAGGGACAGGGCGGGATGCTGAAGCTTTCTTT. Translation: CATSRGTGRDAEAFF.

The V and J genes are TRBV5-6 and TRBJ2-7; possible D gene TRBD1, 6 bases. The CDR3 is 16 residues long. V lost 4 bases, J lost 1 base, and 18 bases lay in between. Germline CDR1 SGHDT, CDR2 YYEEEE. This chain's CDR3 is CASSPRRGGISYEQYF. The CDR3 region has the DNA TGTGCCAGCAGCCCCAGACGTGGGGGCATTTCCTACGAGCAGTACTTC.

This clone has just one count. The chain employs TRBV6-5 and TRBJ2-7; D possibly corresponds to TRBD2 (5 bases). The CDR3 has 15 amino acids. V was trimmed by 1 base and J by 0 bases, leaving 10 bases between them. CDR1 is MNHEY, CDR2 SVGAGI, per germline. The CDR3 nucleotides read TGTGCCAGCAGTTACTACGGAGGCGGCTCCTACGAGCAGTACTTC. Translation: CASSYYGGGSYEQYF.

The chain recombines TRBV2 with TRBJ2-2; TRBD2 might be the D (6 bases). V was pared by 6 bases and J by 0 bases, with 14 bases between. Germline loops: CDR1 SNHLY, CDR2 FYNNEI. The CDR3 length is 16 residues. The DNA of the CDR3 is TGTGCCAGCAGCCAACTCGGCGGGACGAACACCGGGGAGCTGTTTTTT. This sequence encodes CASSQLGGTNTGELFF.

This chain uses TRBV18 with TRBJ2-3, with 7 bases lining up with TRBD1. V shed 6 bases, J shed 0 bases, and the junction held 3 bases outside the gene matches. The CDR3 runs 14 residues. Germline values: CDR1 KGHSH, CDR2 LQKENI. The CDR3 is CASSRTGSTDTQYF. In nucleotides, the CDR3 is TGTGCCAGCTCGCGGACAGGCAGCACAGATACGCAGTATTTT.

The gene calls are TRBV11-3 and TRBJ2-7, with D perhaps matching TRBD1 (6 bases). Germline V gene lookup returns CDR1 SGHNT and CDR2 YENEEA. The V gene lost 5 bases and the J gene lost 2 bases, with 13 bases spanning the gap. This CDR3 has 14 amino acids. The CDR3 DNA is TGTGCCAGCAGCGACCGGGACAAACCCTACGAGCAGTACTTC. Protein: CASSDRDKPYEQYF.

This chain joins TRBV6-5 and TRBJ2-5, with 10 positions matching TRBD1. The CDR3 is 16 amino acids. Germline CDR1 is MNHEY and CDR2 is SVGAGI. With V trimmed by 0 bases and J by 5 bases, 6 bases remained unmatched. The CDR3 coding sequence is TGTGCCAGCAGTTACTCGATGACAGGGGGCTGGGAGACCCAGTACTTC. Translating gives CASSYSMTGGWETQYF.

This sequence joins TRBV6-1 and TRBJ2-1, with TRBD2 matching 8 bases. The junction had 7 bases not matched to a gene; V was cut back by 1 base and J by 8 bases. The germline gives CDR1 MNHNS, CDR2 SASEGT. The CDR3 loop spans 15 amino acids. CDR3 loop: CASSEEDSGRDEQFF. The CDR3 coding sequence is TGTGCCAGCAGTGAAGAAGACAGCGGGAGAGATGAGCAGTTCTTC.